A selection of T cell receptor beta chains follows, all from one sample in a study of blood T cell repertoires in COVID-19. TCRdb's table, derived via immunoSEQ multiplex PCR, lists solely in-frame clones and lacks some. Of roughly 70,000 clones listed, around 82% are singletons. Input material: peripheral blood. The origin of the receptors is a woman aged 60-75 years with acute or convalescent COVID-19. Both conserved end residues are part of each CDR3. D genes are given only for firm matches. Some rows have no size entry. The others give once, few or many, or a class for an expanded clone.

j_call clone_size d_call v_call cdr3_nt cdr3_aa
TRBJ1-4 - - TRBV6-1 TGTGCCAGCAGTGAGTGGGAGACTAATGAAAAACTGTTTTTT CASSEWETNEKLFF
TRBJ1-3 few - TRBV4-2 TGTGCCAGCAGCCAAGGACAGGCGTCTGGAAACACCATATATTTT CASSQGQASGNTIYF
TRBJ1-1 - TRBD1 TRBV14 TGTGCCAGCAGCGGCCTCCCGGGACAGGGGGGCCCTGAAGCTTTCTTT CASSGLPGQGGPEAFF
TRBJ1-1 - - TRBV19 TGTGCCAGTAGTATAGGGGGCGTACAAGCTTTCTTT CASSIGGVQAFF
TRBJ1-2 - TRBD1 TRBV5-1 TGCGCCAGCAGCTTGGTCGGGACAGGGGGAGGCTACACCTTC CASSLVGTGGGYTF
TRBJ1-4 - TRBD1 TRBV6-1 TGTGCCAGCAGTGAAAGGGGGCGAGGTGAAAAACTGTTTTTT CASSERGRGEKLFF
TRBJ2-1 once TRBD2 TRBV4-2 TGTGCCAGCAGCCAGGAGGGGACTAGCGGTTACAATGAGCAGTTCTTC CASSQEGTSGYNEQFF
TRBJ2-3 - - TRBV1 TGCACCAGCAGCCCTAAGACTAGCGGGGGTAGCACAGATACGCAGTATTTT CTSSPKTSGGSTDTQYF
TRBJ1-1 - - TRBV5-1 TGCGCCAGCACCAACTGGGCAGGGTCGAACACTGAAGCTTTCTTT CASTNWAGSNTEAFF
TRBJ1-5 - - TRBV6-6 TGTGCCAGCAGTTACGGAGAAAGCAATCAGCCCCAGCATTTT CASSYGESNQPQHF
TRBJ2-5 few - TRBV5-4 TGTGCCAGCAGAAAGTCCCCGGAAGAGACCCAGTACTTC CASRKSPEETQYF
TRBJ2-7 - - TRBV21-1 TGTGCCAGCAGCGGACGACAGGGTGGGATCCACGAGCAGTACTTC CASSGRQGGIHEQYF
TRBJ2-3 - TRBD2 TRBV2 TGTGCCAAAGCCGCGGGGGGGGTCTCTAGCACAGATACGCAGTATTTT CAKAAGGVSSTDTQYF
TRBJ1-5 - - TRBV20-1 TGCAGTGCTAGTGAGGGGGGGCGACCCCTCAAGCAGCCCCAGCATTTT CSASEGGRPLKQPQHF
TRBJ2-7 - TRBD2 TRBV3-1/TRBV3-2 TGTGCCAGCAGCCAGGAGGGCGGGGGGGATTTCTACGAGCAGTACTTC CASSQEGGGDFYEQYF
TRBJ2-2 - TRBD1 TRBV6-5 TGTGCCGCGAGTAGGGACAGAGGCACCGGGGAGCTGTTTTTT CAASRDRGTGELFF
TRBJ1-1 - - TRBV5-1 TGCGCCAGCAGCTTGAATATTGGCAGTAACACTGAAGCTTTCTTT CASSLNIGSNTEAFF